Sequencing of this T cell receptor beta chain was carried out in a study of vaccination and CD4 T cells after COVID-19. Study summary: Post-COVID draws followed diagnosis by a median around 95 days (range 35 to 161).

TCRdb re-analysed the PCR reads in MiXCR, keeping a single row per CDR3 protein. The profile shows tens of thousands of distinct CDR3 sequences, around 57% of them singletons. The study, taken as a whole, reports: Convalescent patient numbers were relatively low, with no early post-infection timepoints. The appearance of a median roughly 89% of reactive clones in convalescent patients occurred only post-vaccination.

Dates of positive PCR ran from March to December 2020, before US Alpha, Beta and Delta variants. V lost 3 bases, J lost 0 bases, and 7 bases stayed unmatched. The CDR3 sequence is 16 residues long. This clonotype turned up a few times. Antigen specificity is unknown. The chain recombines TRBV12-3 or TRBV12-4 with TRBJ1-2; TRBD1 agrees at 7 bases. Sequenced here: CD4+ T cells from blood, sampled before SARS-CoV-2 vaccination. The receptor was derived from a human donor who had recovered from COVID-19. The CDR3 DNA reads TGTGCCAGCAGTTTGAGGAGGGGGCCGTCTAACTATGGCTACACCTTC. Amino acids: CASSLRRGPSNYGYTF.